This T cell receptor beta chain was identified in a study of identical twins. Study findings and constraints: The study found that models underestimated out-of-frame TCR alpha sharing in monozygotic twins.

V lost 6 bases, J lost 2 bases, and 7 bases stayed unmatched. The CDR3 is 15 amino acids. In this sample, this clonotype turned up many times. Its target is not known. Template switching (which added a universal primer site) was used, and cDNA carried unique molecular identifiers. TCRdb reprocessed the 5' RACE reads via MiXCR and lists one record per CDR3 protein. The table has hundreds of thousands of distinct CDR3 sequences, over 9% seen once. These data were also reused for a study on yellow fever vaccine responses in identical twins.

This clonotype was sampled from a woman between 18 and 29 years old in good health. Sequencing was done on a sample of PBMCs. The gene calls are TRBV12-3 or TRBV12-4 and TRBJ2-3; 8 nucleotides agree with TRBD2. The CDR3 DNA is TGTGCCAGCAGATGGCTAGCGGGCCTCACAGATACGCAGTATTTT. Its translation: CASRWLAGLTDTQYF.